This T cell receptor beta chain was captured in a study of blood T cell repertoires in COVID-19. Study background: Donors in the United States, Italy and Spain gave samples during acute or convalescent COVID-19. Sample material is recorded as cDNA or gDNA derived from T cells, B-cell-depleted T cells, or PBMCs.

In the authors' methods: Reference gene primers were amplified, and this amplification served to estimate nucleated cell counts. Some clones are missing from TCRdb's copy, which holds only in-frame ones; the method was immunoSEQ multiplex PCR. For V, J and clone size, that table is used; D and trimming come from the DNA. The sample comprises around 64,000 clones, around nine tenths of which are singletons, and 9.5% to 13% rests with the top ten. V dropped 4 bases and J dropped 3; count of bases not matched to a gene: 10. Germline loops: CDR1 KGHDR, CDR2 SFDVKD. There are 16 residues in the CDR3. The sequenced material came from peripheral blood. The rearrangement uses TRBV24-1 and TRBJ2-7, with 8 bases that match TRBD1. This TCR came from a woman aged 18-29 years with acute or convalescent COVID-19. CDR3 residues: CATSDSRAGGFYEQYF. CDR3 DNA: TGTGCCACCAGTGACTCTAGGGCAGGGGGCTTCTACGAGCAGTACTTC.